The clone carrying this TCR beta chain was observed once. Its antigen remains unidentified. The record originates from a study of cytomegalovirus exposure and HLA in healthy donors. The study's findings and limits: The classifier, whose performance was assessed in both the original and validation cohorts, reportedly diagnosed cytomegalovirus status with high specificity and sensitivity. A few of the chains that were CMV-associated were confirmed in vitro to be specific for CMV antigens. Sequencing probably produced one cluster of sequence variants that were highly shared.

The PCR used 60 Vbeta and 13 Jbeta primers. Here immunoSEQ multiplex PCR was the method, and the copy in TCRdb shows in-frame clones only, minus some. In the table there are approximately 110,000 clones, roughly 80% of which are singletons. Sequencing was done on a sample of PBMCs. The origin of this receptor is a female donor in good health and CMV-seropositive.

The CDR3 loop is CASSPRVSSKYEQYF. The CDR3 coding sequence is TGTGCCAGCAGCCCCCGAGTGAGTTCCAAATACGAGCAGTACTTC. The J gene is TRBJ2-7, the V gene TRBV5-4; D call uncertain. The germline V gene has CDR1 SGHNT and CDR2 YYREEE (reference sequence). V dropped 4 bases and J dropped 4 bases, with 18 bases sitting between them. The CDR3 length is 15 residues. The whole variable domain, filled in from reference TRBV5-4 and TRBJ2-7, reads ETGVTQSPTHLIKTRGQQVTLRCSSQSGHNTVSWYQQALGQGPQFIFQYYREEENGRGNFPPRFSGLQFPNYSSELNVNALELDDSALYLCASSPRVSSKYEQYFGPGTRLTVT.